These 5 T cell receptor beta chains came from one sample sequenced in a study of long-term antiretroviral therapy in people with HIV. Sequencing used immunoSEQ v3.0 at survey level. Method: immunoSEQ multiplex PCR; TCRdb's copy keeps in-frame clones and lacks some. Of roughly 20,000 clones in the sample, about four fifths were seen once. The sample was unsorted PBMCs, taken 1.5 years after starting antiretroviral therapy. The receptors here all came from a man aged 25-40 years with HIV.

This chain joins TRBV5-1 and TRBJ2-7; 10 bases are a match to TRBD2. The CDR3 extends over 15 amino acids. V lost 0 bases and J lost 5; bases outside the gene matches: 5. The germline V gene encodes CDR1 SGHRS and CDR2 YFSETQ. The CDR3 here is CASSLEASGSNEQYF. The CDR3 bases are TGCGCCAGCAGCTTGGAGGCTAGCGGGAGTAACGAGCAGTACTTC.

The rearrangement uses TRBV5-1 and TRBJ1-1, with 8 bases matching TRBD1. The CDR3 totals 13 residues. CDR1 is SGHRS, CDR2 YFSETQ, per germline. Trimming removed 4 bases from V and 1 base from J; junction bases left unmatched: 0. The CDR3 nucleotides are TGCGCCAGCAGCACAGGGGGGAACACTGAAGCTTTCTTT. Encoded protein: CASSTGGNTEAFF.

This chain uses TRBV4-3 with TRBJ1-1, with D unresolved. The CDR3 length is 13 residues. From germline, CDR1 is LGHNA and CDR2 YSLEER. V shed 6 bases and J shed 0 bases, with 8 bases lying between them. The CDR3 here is CASRLRLNTEAFF. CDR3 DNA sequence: TGCGCCAGCAGATTAAGGCTGAACACTGAAGCTTTCTTT.

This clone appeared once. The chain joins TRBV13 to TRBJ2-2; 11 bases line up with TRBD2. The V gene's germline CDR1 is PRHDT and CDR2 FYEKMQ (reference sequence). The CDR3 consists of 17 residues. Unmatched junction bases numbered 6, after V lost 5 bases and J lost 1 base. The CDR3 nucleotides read TGTGCCAGCAGCATGGAGACTAGCGGGGAGAACACCGGGGAGCTGTTTTTT. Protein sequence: CASSMETSGENTGELFF.

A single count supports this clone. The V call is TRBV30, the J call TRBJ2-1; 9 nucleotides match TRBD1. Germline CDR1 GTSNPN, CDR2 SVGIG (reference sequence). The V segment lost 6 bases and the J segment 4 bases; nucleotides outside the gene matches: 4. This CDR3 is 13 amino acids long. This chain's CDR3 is CACGQGHYNEQFF. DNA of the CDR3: TGTGCCTGTGGACAGGGGCATTACAATGAGCAGTTCTTC. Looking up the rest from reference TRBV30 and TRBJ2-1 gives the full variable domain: SQTIHQWPATLVQPVGSPLSLECTVEGTSNPNLYWYRQAAGRGLQLLFYSVGIGQISSEVPQNLSASRPQDRQFILSSKKLLLSDSGFYLCACGQGHYNEQFFGPGTRLTVL.